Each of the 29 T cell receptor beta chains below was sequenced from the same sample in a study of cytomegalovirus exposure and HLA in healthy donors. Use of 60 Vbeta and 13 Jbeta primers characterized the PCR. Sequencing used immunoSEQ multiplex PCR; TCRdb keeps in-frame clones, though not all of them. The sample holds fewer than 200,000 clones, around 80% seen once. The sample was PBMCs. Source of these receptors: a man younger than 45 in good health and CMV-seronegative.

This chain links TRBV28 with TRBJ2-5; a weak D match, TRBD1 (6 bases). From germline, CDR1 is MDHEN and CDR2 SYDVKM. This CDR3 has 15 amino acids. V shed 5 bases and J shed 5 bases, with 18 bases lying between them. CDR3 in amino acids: CASSTPTGMRETQYF. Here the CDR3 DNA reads TGTGCCAGCAGTACTCCAACAGGGATGCGGGAGACCCAGTACTTC.

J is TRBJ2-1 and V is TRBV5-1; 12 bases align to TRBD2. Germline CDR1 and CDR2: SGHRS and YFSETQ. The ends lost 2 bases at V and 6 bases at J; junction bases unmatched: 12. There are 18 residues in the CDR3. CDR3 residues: CASSLRTSGNGKRNEQFF. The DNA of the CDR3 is TGCGCCAGCAGCTTAAGGACTAGCGGGAATGGGAAACGCAATGAGCAGTTCTTC.

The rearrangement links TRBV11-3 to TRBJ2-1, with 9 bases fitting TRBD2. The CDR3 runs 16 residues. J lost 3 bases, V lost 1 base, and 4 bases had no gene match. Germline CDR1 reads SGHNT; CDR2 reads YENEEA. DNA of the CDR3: TGTGCCAGCAGCTTAGGACCAGCGGGAGGCTACAATGAGCAGTTCTTC. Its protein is CASSLGPAGGYNEQFF.

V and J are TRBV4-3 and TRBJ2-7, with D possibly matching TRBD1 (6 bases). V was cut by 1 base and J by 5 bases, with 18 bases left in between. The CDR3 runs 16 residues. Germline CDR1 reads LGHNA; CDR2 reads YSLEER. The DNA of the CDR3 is TGCGCCAGCAGCCAAGTATCGCCAGGGGTTATCGACGAGCAGTACTTC. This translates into CASSQVSPGVIDEQYF.

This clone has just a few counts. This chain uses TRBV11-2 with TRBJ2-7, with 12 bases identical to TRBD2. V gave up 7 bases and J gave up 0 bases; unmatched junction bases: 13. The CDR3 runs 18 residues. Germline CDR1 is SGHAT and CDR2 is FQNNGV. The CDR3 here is CASTRNLAGGLNSYEQYF. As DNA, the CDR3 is TGTGCCAGCACCCGTAACCTAGCGGGAGGGCTAAACTCCTACGAGCAGTACTTC.

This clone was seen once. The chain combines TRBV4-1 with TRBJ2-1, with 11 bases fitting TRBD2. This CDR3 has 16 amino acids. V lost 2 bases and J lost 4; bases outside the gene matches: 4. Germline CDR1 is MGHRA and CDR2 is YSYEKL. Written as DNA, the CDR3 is TGCGCCAGCAGCCAACTTAGCGGGGGGGTGTACAATGAGCAGTTCTTC. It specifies CASSQLSGGVYNEQFF.

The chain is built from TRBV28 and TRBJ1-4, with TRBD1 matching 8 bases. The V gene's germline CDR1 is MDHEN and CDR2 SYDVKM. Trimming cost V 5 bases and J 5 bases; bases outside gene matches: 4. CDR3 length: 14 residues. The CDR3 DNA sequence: TGTGCCAGCAGTCCGGACAGGGAGAATGAAAAACTGTTTTTT. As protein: CASSPDRENEKLFF.

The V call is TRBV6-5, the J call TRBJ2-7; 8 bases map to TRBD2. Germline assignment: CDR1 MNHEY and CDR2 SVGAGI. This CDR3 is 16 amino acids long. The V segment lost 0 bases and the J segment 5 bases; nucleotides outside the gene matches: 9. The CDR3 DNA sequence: TGTGCCAGCAGTTACTCTCTACGAGCGGGAGAAGACGAGCAGTACTTC. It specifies CASSYSLRAGEDEQYF.

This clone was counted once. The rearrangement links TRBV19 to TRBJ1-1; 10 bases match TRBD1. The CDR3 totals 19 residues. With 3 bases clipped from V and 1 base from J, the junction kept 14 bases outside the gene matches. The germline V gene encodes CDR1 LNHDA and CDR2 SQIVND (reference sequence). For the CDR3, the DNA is TGTGCCAGTAGTATGGGTCGATGGGACAGGGGTGAGGCGAACACTGAAGCTTTCTTT. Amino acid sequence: CASSMGRWDRGEANTEAFF.

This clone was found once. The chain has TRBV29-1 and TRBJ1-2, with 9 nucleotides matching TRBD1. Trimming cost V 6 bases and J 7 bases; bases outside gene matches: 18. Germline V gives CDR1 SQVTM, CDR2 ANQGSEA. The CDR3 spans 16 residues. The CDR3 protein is CSVPEDRGDTAGGYTF. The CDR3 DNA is TGCAGCGTCCCAGAGGACAGGGGAGACACAGCGGGTGGCTACACCTTC. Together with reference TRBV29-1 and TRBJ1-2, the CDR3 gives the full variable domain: SAVISQKPSRDICQRGTSLTIQCQVDSQVTMMFWYRQQPGQSLTLIATANQGSEATYESGFVIDKFPISRPNLTFSTLTVSNMSPEDSSIYLCSVPEDRGDTAGGYTFGSGTRLTVV.

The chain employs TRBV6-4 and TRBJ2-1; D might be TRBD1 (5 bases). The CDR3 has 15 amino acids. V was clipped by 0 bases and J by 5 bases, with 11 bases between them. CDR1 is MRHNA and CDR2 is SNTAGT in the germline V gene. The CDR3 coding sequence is TGTGCCAGCAGTGACTCTCAGGGTCCCCACAATGAGCAGTTCTTC. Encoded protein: CASSDSQGPHNEQFF.

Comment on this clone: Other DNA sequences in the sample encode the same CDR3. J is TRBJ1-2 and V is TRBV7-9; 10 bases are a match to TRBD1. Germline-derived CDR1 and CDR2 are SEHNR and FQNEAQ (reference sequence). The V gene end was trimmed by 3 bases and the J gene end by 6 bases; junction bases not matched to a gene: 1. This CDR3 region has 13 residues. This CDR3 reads CASSLDRGDGYTF. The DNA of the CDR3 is TGTGCCAGCAGCTTGGACAGGGGGGATGGCTACACCTTC.

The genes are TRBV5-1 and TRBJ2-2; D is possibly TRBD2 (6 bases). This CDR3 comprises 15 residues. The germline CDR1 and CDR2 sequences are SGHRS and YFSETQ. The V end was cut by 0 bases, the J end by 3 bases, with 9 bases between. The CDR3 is CASSLGRRDTGELFF. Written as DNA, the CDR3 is TGCGCCAGCAGCTTGGGCCGGAGGGACACCGGGGAGCTGTTTTTT.

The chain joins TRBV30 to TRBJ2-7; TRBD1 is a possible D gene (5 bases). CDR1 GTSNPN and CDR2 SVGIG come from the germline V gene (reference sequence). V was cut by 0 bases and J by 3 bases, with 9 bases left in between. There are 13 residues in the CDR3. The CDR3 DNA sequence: TGTGCCTGGAGTGTAGGGGCAGTCTACGAGCAGTACTTC. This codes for CAWSVGAVYEQYF. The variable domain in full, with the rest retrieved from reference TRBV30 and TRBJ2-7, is SQTIHQWPATLVQPVGSPLSLECTVEGTSNPNLYWYRQAAGRGLQLLFYSVGIGQISSEVPQNLSASRPQDRQFILSSKKLLLSDSGFYLCAWSVGAVYEQYFGPGTRLTVT.

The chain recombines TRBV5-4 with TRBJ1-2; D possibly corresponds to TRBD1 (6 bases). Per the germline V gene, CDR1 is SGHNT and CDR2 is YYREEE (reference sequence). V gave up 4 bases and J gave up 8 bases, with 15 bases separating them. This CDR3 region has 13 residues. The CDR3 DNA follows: TGTGCCAGCAGCCAACAGGGAGAATCCGGCTACACCTTC. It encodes CASSQQGESGYTF. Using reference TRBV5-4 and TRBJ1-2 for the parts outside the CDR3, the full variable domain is ETGVTQSPTHLIKTRGQQVTLRCSSQSGHNTVSWYQQALGQGPQFIFQYYREEENGRGNFPPRFSGLQFPNYSSELNVNALELDDSALYLCASSQQGESGYTFGSGTRLTVV.

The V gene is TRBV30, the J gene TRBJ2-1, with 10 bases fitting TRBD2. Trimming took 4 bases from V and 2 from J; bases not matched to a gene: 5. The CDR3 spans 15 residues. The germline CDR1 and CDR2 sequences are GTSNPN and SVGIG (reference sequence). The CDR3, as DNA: TGTGCCTGGAATAGCGGGGGGCCAACCTACAATGAGCAGTTCTTC. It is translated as CAWNSGGPTYNEQFF.

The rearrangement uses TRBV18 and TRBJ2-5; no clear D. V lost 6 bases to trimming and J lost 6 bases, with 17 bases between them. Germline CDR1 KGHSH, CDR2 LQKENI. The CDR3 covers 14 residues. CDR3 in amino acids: CASSQTNLDQTQYF. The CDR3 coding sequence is TGTGCCAGCTCCCAGACGAACCTAGACCAGACCCAGTACTTC. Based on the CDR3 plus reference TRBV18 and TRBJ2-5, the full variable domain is NAGVMQNPRHLVRRRGQEARLRCSPMKGHSHVYWYRQLPEEGLKFMVYLQKENIIDESGMPKERFSAEFPKEGPSILRIQQVVRGDSAAYFCASSQTNLDQTQYFGPGTRLLVL.

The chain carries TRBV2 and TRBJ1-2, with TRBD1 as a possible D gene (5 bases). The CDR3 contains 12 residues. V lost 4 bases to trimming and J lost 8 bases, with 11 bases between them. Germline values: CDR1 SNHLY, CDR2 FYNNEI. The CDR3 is CASSGGPWGYTF. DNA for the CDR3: TGTGCCAGCAGTGGGGGCCCATGGGGCTACACCTTC.

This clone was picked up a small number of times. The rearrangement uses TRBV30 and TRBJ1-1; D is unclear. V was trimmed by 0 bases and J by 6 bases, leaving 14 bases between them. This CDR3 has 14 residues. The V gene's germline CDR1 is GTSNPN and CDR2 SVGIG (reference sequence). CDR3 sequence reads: CAWSVGLTHSEAFF. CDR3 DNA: TGTGCCTGGAGTGTAGGACTGACCCACTCTGAAGCTTTCTTT. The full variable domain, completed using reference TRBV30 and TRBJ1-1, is SQTIHQWPATLVQPVGSPLSLECTVEGTSNPNLYWYRQAAGRGLQLLFYSVGIGQISSEVPQNLSASRPQDRQFILSSKKLLLSDSGFYLCAWSVGLTHSEAFFGQGTRLTVV.

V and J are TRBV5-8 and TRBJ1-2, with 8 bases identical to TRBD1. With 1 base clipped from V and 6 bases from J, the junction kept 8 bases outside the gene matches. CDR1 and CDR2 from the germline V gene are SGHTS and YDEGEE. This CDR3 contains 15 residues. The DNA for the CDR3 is TGTGCCAGCAGCTTGCAGGGGGCGATCCCTAATGGCTACACCTTC. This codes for CASSLQGAIPNGYTF.

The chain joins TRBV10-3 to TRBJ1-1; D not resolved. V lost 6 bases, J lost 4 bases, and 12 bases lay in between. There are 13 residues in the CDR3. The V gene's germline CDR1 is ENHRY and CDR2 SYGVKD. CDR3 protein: CAISPREGTEAFF. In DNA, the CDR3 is TGTGCCATCAGCCCCCGGGAAGGCACTGAAGCTTTCTTT.

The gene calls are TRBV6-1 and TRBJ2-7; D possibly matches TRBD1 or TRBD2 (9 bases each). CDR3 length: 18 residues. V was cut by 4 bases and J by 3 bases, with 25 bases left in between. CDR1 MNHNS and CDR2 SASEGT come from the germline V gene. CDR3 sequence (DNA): TGTGCCAGCAGTGCTACGACAGGGGGGCTAGCGGGGTTCTACGAGCAGTACTTC. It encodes CASSATTGGLAGFYEQYF.

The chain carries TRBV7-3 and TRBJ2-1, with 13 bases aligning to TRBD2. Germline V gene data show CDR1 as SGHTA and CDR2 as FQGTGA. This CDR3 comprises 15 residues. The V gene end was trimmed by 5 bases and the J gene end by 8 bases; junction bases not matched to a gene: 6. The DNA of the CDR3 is TGTGCCAGCAGCCCCCAACTAGCGGGAGGGGATGAGCAGTTCTTC. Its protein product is CASSPQLAGGDEQFF.

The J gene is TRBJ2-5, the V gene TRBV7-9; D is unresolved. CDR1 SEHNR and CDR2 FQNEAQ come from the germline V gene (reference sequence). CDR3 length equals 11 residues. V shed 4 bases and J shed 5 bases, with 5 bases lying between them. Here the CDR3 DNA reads TGTGCCAGCAGCTGGAGTGAGACCCAGTACTTC. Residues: CASSWSETQYF.

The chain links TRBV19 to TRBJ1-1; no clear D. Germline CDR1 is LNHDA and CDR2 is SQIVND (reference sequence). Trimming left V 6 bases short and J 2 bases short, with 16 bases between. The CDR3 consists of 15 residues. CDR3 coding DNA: TGTGCCAGTAGCCCTCGTCCCTCTCTTAACACTGAAGCTTTCTTT. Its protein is CASSPRPSLNTEAFF.

The CDR3 region is CASSTRQAPGANVLTF. CDR3 in DNA: TGTGCCAGCAGCACCCGACAGGCCCCTGGGGCCAACGTCCTGACTTTC. The chain combines TRBV9 with TRBJ2-6; tentatively, D is TRBD1 (6 bases). The V end was cut by 4 bases, the J end by 2 bases, with 13 bases between. The CDR3 length is 16 residues. Germline V gives CDR1 SGDLS, CDR2 YYNGEE.

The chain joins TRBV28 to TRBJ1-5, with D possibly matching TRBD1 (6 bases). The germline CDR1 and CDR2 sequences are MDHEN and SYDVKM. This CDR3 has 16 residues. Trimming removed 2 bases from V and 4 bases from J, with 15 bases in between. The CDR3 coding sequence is TGTGCCAGCAGTTTAGTCAGGGGATCCACAAATCAGCCCCAGCATTTT. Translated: CASSLVRGSTNQPQHF.

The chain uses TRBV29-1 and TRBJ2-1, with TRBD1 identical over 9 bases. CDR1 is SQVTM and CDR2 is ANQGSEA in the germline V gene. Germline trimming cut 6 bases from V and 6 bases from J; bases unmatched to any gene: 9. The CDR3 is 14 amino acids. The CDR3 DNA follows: TGCAGCGTATCCGGACAGGGGAGTATCAATGAGCAGTTCTTC. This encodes CSVSGQGSINEQFF.

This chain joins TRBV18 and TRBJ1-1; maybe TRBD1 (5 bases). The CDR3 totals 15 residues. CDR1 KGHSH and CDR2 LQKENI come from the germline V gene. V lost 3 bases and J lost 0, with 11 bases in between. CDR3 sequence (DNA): TGTGCCAGCTCACCCCTCGACAGCCTGAACACTGAAGCTTTCTTT. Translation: CASSPLDSLNTEAFF.